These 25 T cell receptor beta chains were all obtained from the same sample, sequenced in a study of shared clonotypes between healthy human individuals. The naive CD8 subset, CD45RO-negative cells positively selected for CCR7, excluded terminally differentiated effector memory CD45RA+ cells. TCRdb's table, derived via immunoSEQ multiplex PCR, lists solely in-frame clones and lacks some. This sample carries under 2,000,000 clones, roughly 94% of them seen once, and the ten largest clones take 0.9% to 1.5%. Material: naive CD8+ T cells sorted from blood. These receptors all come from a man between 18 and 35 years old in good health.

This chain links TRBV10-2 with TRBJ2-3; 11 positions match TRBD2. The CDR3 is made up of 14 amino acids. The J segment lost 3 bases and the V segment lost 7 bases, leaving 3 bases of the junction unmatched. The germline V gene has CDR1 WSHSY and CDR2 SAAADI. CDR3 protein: CASKLAGATDTQYF. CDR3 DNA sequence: TGCGCCAGCAAACTAGCGGGGGCAACAGATACGCAGTATTTT.

Here the CDR3 reads CSVLGGKETQYF. The DNA for the CDR3 is TGCAGCGTTCTCGGGGGAAAAGAGACCCAGTACTTC. The rearrangement links TRBV29-1 to TRBJ2-5; maybe TRBD2 (6 bases). Germline lookup yields CDR1 SQVTM and CDR2 ANQGSEA. This CDR3 has 12 amino acids. V lost 5 bases to trimming and J lost 3 bases, with 10 bases between them.

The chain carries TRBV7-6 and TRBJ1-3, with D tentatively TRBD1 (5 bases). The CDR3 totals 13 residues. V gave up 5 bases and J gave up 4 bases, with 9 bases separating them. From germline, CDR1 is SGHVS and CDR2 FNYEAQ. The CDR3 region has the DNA TGTGCCAGCAGCGATTACAGGGGAAACACCATATATTTT. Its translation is CASSDYRGNTIYF.

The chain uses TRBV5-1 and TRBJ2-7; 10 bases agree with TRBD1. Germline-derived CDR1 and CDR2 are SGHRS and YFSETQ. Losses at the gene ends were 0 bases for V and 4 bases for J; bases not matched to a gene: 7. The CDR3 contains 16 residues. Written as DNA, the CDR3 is TGCGCCAGCAGCTTGGCGGAGACAGGGGGCGGGTACGAGCAGTACTTC. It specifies CASSLAETGGGYEQYF.

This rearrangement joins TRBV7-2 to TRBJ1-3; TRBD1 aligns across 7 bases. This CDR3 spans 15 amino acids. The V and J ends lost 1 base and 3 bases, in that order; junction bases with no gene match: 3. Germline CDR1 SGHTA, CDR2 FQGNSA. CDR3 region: CASSLDRGYGNTIYF. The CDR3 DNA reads TGTGCCAGCAGCTTAGACAGGGGCTATGGAAACACCATATATTTT.

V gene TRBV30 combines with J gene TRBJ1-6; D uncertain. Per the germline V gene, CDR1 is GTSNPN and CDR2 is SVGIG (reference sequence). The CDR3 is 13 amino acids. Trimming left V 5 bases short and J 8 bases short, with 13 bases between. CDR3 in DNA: TGTGCCTGGGGAGTGACTGAGTATTCACCCCTCCACTTT. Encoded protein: CAWGVTEYSPLHF.

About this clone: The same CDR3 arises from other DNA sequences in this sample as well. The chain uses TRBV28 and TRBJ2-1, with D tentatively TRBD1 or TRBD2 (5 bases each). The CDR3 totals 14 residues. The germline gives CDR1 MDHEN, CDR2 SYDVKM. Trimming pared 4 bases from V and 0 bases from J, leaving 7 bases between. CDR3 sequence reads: CASSSGSSYNEQFF. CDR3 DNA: TGTGCCAGCAGTTCAGGGAGCTCCTACAATGAGCAGTTCTTC. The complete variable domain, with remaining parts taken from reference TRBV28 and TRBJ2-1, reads DVKVTQSSRYLVKRTGEKVFLECVQDMDHENMFWYRQDPGLGLRLIYFSYDVKMKEKGDIPEGYSVSREKKERFSLILESASTNQTSMYLCASSSGSSYNEQFFGPGTRLTVL.

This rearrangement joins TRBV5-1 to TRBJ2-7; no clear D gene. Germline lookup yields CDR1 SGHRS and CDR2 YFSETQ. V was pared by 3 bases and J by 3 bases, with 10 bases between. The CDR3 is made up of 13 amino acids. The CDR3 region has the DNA TGCGCCAGCAGCTCGGACGGATACTACGAGCAGTACTTC. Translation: CASSSDGYYEQYF. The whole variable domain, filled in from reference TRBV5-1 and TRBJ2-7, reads KAGVTQTPRYLIKTRGQQVTLSCSPISGHRSVSWYQQTPGQGLQFLFEYFSETQRNKGNFPGRFSGRQFSNSRSEMNVSTLELGDSALYLCASSSDGYYEQYFGPGTRLTVT.

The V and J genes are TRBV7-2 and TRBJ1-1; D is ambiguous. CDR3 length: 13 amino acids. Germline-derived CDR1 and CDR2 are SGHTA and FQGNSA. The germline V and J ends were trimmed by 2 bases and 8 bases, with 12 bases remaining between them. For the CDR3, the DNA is TGTGCCAGCAGCTTACCCGGACTGCAAGAAGCTTTCTTT. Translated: CASSLPGLQEAFF.

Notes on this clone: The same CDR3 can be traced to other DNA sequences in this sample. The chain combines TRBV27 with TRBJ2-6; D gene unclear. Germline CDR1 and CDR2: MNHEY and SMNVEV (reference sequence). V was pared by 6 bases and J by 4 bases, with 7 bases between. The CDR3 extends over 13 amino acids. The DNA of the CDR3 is TGTGCCAGCAGCCTGATAGGGGCCAACGTCCTGACTTTC. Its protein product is CASSLIGANVLTF.

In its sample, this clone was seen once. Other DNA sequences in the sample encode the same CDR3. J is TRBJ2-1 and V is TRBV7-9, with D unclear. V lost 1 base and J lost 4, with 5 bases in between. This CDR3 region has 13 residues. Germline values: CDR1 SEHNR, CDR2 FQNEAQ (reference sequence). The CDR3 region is CASSLVGYNEQFF. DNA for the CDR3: TGTGCCAGCAGCTTAGTGGGATACAATGAGCAGTTCTTC.

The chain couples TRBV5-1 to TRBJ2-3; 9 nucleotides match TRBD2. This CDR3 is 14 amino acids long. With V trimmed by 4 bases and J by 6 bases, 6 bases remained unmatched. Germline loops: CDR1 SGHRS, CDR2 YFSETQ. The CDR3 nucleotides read TGCGCCAGCAGCCTCCTCCTAGCGGGGGATACGCAGTATTTT. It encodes CASSLLLAGDTQYF. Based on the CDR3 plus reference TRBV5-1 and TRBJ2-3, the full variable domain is KAGVTQTPRYLIKTRGQQVTLSCSPISGHRSVSWYQQTPGQGLQFLFEYFSETQRNKGNFPGRFSGRQFSNSRSEMNVSTLELGDSALYLCASSLLLAGDTQYFGPGTRLTVL.

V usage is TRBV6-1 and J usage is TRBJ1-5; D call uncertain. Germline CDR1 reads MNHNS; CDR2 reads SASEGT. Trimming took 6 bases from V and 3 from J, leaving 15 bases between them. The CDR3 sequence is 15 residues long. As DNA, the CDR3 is TGTGCCAGCAGCCCGCCGTGGGGAAACAATCAGCCCCAGCATTTT. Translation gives CASSPPWGNNQPQHF.

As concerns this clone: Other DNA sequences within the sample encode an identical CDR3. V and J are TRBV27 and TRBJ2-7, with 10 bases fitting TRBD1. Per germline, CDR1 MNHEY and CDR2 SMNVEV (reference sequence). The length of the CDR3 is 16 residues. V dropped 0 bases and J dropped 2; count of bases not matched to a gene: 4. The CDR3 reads CASSLSAGTGAYEQYF. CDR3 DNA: TGTGCCAGCAGTTTATCCGCGGGGACAGGGGCCTACGAGCAGTACTTC.

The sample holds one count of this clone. CDR3: CASSWISVLGGGELFF. The CDR3 DNA reads TGTGCCAGCAGTTGGATCTCCGTGTTAGGGGGCGGGGAGCTGTTTTTT. The chain has TRBV27 and TRBJ2-2; TRBD1 is a possible D gene (6 bases). This CDR3 region has 16 residues. Trimming left V 4 bases short and J 7 bases short, with 19 bases between. The germline V gene has CDR1 MNHEY and CDR2 SMNVEV (reference sequence).

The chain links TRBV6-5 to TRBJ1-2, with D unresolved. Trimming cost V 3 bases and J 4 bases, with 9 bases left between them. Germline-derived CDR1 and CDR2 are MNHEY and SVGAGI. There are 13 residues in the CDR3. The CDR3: CASSYTWGYGYTF. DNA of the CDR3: TGTGCCAGCAGTTATACGTGGGGCTATGGCTACACCTTC.

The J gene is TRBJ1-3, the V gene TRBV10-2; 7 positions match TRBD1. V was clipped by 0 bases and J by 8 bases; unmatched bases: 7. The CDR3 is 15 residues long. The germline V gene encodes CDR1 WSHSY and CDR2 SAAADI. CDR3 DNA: TGCGCCAGCAGTGAGTCGGACAGGCCGGGCCACACCATATATTTT. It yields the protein CASSESDRPGHTIYF.

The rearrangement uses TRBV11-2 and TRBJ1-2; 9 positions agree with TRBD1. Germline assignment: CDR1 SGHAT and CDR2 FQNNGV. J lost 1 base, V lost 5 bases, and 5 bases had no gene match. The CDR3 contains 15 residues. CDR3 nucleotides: TGTGCCAGCAGCGGCCGGGACAGGGATAACTATGGCTACACCTTC. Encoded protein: CASSGRDRDNYGYTF.

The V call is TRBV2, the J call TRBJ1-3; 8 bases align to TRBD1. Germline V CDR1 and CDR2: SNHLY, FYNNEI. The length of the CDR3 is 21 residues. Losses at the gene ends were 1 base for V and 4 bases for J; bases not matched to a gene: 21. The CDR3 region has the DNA TGTGCCAGCAGTGAAGTTCCTTTAGGGCACCCCGACAGGGGTTACGGAAACACCATATATTTT. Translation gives CASSEVPLGHPDRGYGNTIYF.

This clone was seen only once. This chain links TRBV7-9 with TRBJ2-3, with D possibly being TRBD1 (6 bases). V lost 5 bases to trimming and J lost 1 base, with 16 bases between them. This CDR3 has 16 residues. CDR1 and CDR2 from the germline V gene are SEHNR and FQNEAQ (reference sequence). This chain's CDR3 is CASSPRAGVGTDTQYF. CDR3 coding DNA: TGTGCCAGCAGCCCCCGAGCAGGGGTGGGCACAGATACGCAGTATTTT.

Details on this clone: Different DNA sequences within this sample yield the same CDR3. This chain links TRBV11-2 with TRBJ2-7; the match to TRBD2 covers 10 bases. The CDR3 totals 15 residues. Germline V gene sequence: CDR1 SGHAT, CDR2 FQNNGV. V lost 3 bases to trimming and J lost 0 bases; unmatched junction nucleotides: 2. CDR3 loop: CASSFASGSSYEQYF. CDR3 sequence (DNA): TGTGCCAGCAGCTTCGCTAGCGGGAGCTCCTACGAGCAGTACTTC. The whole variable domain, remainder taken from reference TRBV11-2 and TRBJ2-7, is EAGVAQSPRYKIIEKRQSVAFWCNPISGHATLYWYQQILGQGPKLLIQFQNNGVVDDSQLPKDRFSAERLKGVDSTLKIQPAKLEDSAVYLCASSFASGSSYEQYFGPGTRLTVT.

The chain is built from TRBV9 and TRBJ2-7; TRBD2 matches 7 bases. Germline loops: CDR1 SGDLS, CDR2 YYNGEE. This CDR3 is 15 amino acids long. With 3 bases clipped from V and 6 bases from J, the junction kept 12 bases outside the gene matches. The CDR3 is CASSEGGVGPSEQYF. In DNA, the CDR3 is TGTGCCAGCAGCGAGGGAGGGGTGGGGCCCTCCGAGCAGTACTTC.

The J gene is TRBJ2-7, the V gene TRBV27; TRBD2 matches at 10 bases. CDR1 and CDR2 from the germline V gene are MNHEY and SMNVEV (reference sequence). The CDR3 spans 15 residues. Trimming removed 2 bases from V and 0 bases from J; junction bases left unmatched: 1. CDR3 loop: CASSLTSGISYEQYF. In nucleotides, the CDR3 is TGTGCCAGCAGTTTAACTAGCGGGATCTCCTACGAGCAGTACTTC.

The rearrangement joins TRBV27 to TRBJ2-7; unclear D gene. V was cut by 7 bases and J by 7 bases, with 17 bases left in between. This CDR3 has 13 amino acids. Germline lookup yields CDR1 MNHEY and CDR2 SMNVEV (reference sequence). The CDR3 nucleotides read TGTGCCAGCACGACGATTCCTCCTCTGGAGCAGTACTTC. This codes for CASTTIPPLEQYF.

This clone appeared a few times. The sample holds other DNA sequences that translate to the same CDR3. The CDR3 sequence is CASSYREGGTEAFF. In nucleotides, the CDR3 is TGTGCCAGCAGTTACCGCGAGGGGGGAACTGAAGCTTTCTTT. The V gene is TRBV6-5, the J gene TRBJ1-1, with a weak D call TRBD1 (6 bases). The V gene lost 2 bases and the J gene lost 5 bases, with 12 bases spanning the gap. The CDR3 runs 14 residues. Germline values: CDR1 MNHEY, CDR2 SVGAGI.